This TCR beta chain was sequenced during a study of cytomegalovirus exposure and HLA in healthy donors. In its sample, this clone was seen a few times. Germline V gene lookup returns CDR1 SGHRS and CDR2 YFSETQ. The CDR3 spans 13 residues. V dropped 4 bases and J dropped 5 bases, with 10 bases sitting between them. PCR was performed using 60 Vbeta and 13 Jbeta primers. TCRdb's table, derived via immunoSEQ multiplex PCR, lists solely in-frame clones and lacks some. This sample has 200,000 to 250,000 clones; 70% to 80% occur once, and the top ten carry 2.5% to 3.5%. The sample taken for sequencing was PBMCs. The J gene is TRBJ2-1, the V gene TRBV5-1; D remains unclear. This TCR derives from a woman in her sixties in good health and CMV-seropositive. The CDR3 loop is CASSPTTDNEQFF. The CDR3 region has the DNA TGCGCCAGCAGCCCTACTACTGACAATGAGCAGTTCTTC. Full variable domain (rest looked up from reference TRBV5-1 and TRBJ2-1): KAGVTQTPRYLIKTRGQQVTLSCSPISGHRSVSWYQQTPGQGLQFLFEYFSETQRNKGNFPGRFSGRQFSNSRSEMNVSTLELGDSALYLCASSPTTDNEQFFGPGTRLTVL.